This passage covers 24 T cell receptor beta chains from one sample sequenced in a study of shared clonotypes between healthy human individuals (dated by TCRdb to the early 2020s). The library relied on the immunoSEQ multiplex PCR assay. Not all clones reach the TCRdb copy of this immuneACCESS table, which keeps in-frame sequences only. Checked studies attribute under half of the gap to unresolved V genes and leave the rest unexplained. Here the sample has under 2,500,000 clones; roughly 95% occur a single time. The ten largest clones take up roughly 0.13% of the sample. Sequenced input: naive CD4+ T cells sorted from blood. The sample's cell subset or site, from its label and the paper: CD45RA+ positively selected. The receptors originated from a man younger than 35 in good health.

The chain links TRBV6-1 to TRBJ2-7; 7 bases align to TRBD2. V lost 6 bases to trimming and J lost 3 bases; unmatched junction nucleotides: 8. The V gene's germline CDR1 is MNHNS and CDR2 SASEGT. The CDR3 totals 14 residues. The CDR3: CASRPAGTNYEQYF. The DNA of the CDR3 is TGTGCCAGCAGGCCCGCCGGGACTAACTACGAGCAGTACTTC.

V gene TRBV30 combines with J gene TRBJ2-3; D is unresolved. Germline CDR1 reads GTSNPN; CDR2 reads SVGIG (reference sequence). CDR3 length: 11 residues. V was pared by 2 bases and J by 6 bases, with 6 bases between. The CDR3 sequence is CAWSLRDTQYF. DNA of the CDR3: TGTGCCTGGAGTCTCCGGGATACGCAGTATTTT.

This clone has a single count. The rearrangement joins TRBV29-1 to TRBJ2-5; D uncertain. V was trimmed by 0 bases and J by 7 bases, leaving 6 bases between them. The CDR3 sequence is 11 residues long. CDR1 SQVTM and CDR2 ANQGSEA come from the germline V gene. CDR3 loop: CSVEDLGTQYF. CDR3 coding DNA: TGCAGCGTTGAAGATCTGGGGACCCAGTACTTC.

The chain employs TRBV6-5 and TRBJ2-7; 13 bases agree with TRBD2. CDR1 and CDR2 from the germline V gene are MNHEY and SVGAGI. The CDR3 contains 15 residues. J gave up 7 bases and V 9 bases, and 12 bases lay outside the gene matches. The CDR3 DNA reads TGTGCCAGTACCCGGGCCGGGACTAGCGGGATTGAGCAGTACTTC. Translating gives CASTRAGTSGIEQYF.

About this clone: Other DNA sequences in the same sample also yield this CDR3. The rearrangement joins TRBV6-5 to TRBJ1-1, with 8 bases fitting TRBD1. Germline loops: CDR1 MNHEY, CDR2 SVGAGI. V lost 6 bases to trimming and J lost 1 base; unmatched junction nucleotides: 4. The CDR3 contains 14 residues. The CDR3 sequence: CASRTTGGNTEAFF. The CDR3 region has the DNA TGTGCCAGCAGAACCACAGGGGGGAACACTGAAGCTTTCTTT.

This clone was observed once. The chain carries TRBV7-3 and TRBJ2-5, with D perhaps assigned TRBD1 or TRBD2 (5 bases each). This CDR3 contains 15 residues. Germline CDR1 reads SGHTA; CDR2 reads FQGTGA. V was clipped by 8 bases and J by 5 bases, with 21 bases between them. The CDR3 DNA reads TGTGCCAGCCGGAGGACACCGACCGCCTCCGAGACCCAGTACTTC. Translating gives CASRRTPTASETQYF.

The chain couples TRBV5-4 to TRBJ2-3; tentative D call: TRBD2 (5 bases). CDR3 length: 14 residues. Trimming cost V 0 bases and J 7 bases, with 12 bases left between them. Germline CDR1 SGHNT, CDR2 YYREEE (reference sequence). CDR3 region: CASSLEYSGNTQYF. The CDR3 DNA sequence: TGTGCCAGCAGCTTGGAATACAGCGGCAATACGCAGTATTTT.

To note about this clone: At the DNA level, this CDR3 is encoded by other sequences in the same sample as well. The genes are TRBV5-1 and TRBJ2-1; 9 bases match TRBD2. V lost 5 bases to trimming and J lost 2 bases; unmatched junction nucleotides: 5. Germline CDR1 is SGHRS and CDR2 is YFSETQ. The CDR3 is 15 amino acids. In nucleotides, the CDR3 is TGCGCCAGCAGATTAGCGGGAGAGGCCTACAATGAGCAGTTCTTC. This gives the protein CASRLAGEAYNEQFF.

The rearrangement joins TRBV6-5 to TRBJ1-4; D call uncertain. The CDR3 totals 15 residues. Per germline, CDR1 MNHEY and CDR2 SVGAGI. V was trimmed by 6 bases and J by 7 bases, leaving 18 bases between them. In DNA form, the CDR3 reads TGTGCCAGCAGCCCACGGACGGCGGCCTTTGAAAAACTGTTTTTT. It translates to CASSPRTAAFEKLFF.

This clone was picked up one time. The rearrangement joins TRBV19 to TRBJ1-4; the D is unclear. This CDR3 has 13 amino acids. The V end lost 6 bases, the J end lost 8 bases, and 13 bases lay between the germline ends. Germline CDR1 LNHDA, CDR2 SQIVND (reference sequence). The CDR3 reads CASRVALGEKLFF. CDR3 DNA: TGTGCCAGTAGGGTGGCGTTAGGGGAAAAACTGTTTTTT.

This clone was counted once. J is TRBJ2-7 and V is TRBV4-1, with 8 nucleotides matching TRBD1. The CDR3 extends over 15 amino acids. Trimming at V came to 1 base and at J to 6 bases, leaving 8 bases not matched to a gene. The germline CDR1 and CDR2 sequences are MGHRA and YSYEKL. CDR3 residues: CASSQGTGSTSEQYF. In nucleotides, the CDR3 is TGCGCCAGCAGCCAAGGGACAGGGTCGACTTCCGAGCAGTACTTC.

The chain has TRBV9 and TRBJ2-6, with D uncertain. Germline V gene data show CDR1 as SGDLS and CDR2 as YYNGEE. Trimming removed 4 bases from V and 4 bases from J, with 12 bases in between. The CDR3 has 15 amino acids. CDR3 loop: CASSPESRGANVLTF. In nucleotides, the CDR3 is TGTGCCAGCAGCCCAGAGTCGAGGGGGGCCAACGTCCTGACTTTC.

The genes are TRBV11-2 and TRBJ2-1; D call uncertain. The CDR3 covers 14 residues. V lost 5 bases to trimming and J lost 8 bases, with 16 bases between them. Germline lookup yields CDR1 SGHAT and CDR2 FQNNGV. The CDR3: CASSLDHQVHEQFF. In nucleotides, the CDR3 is TGTGCCAGCAGCCTGGACCACCAGGTCCATGAGCAGTTCTTC.

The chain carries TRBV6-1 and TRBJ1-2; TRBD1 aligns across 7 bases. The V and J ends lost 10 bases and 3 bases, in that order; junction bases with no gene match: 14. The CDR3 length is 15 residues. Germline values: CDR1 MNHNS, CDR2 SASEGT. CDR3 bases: TGTGCCACCGAGGACAGGCCCCGAGGAGACTATGGCTACACCTTC. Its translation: CATEDRPRGDYGYTF.

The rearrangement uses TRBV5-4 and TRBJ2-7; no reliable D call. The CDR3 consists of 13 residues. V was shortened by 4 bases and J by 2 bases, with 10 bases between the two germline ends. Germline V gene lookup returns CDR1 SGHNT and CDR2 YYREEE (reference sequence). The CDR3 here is CASSRASAYEQYF. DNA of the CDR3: TGTGCCAGCAGCCGGGCCAGCGCCTACGAGCAGTACTTC.

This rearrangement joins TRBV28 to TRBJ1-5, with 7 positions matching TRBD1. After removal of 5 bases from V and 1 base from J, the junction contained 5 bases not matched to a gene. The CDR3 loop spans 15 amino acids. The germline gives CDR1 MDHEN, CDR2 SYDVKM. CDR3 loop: CASSTRQGSNQPQHF. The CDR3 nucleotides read TGTGCCAGCAGTACCCGACAGGGAAGCAATCAGCCCCAGCATTTT.

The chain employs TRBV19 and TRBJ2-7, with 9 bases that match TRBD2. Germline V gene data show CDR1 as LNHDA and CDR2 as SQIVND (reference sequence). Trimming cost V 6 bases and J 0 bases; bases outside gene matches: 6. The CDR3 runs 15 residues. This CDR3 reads CASRTSGLSSYEQYF. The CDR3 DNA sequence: TGTGCCAGTAGGACTAGCGGCCTTAGCTCCTACGAGCAGTACTTC. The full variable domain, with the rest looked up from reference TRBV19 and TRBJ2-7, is DGGITQSPKYLFRKEGQNVTLSCEQNLNHDAMYWYRQDPGQGLRLIYYSQIVNDFQKGDIAEGYSVSREKKESFPLTVTSAQKNPTAFYLCASRTSGLSSYEQYFGPGTRLTVT.

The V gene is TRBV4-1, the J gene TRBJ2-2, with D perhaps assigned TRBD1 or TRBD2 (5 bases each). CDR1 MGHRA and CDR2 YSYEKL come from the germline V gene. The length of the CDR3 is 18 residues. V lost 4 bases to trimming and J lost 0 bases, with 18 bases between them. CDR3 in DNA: TGCGCCAGCAGCCGTGCTAGGGGAGCCCCAACGAACACCGGGGAGCTGTTTTTT. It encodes CASSRARGAPTNTGELFF.

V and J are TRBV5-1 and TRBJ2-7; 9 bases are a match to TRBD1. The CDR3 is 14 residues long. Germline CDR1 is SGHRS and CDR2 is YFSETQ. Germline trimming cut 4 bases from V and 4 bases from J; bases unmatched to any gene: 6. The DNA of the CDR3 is TGCGCCAGCAGCCGTACAGGGGGCTTTTACGAGCAGTACTTC. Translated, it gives CASSRTGGFYEQYF.

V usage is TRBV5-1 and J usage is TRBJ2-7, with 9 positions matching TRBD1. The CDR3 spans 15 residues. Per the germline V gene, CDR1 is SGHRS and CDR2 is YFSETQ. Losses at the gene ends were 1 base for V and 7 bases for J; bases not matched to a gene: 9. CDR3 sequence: CASSLNRDREKEQYF. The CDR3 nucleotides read TGCGCCAGCAGCTTGAACCGGGACAGGGAAAAAGAGCAGTACTTC.

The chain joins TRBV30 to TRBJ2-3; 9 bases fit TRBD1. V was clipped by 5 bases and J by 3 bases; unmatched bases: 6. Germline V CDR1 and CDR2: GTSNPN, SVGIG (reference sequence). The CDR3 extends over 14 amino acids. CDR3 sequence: CAWGQGTLTDTQYF. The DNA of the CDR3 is TGTGCCTGGGGACAGGGGACATTGACAGATACGCAGTATTTT.

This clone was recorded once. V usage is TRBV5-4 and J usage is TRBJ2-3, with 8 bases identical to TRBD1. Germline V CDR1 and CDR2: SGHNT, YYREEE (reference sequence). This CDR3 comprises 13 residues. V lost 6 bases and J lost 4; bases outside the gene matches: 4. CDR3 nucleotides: TGTGCCAGCACCGGACAGGGATCAGATACGCAGTATTTT. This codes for CASTGQGSDTQYF.

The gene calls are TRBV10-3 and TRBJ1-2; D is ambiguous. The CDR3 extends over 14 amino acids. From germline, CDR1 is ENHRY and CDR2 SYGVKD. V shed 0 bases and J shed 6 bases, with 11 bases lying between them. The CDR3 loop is CAISESVTLDGYTF. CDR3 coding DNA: TGTGCCATCAGTGAGTCTGTCACTCTGGATGGCTACACCTTC.

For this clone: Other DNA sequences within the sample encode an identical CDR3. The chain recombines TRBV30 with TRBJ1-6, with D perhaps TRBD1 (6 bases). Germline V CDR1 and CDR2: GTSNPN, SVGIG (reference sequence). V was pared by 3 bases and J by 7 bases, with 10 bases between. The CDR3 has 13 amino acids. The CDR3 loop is CAWSGQINSPLHF. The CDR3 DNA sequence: TGTGCCTGGAGCGGACAGATCAATTCACCCCTCCACTTT.